Presented here are 25 T cell receptor beta chains from one specimen sequenced in a study of T cell changes during pregnancy in multiple sclerosis. Here immunoSEQ multiplex PCR was the method, and the copy in TCRdb shows in-frame clones only, minus some. The sample gives 35,000 to 40,000 clones, roughly 90% of which show up once; 0.78% is in the top ten. Here the sequenced sample was CD4+ T cells from peripheral blood mononuclear cells, taken after pregnancy. The origin of the receptors is a female donor in good health, enrolled as a control in a pregnancy study.

A note on this clone: A junction end diverges from the germline sequence, so it may reflect a read error. V usage is TRBV5-6 and J usage is TRBJ1-1; TRBD1 aligns across 8 bases. Germline CDR1 and CDR2: SGHDT and YYEEEE. The CDR3 sequence is 11 residues long. CDR3 sequence (DNA): TGTGCCAGCAGCTACTACTGGGACAGGCTCTTT. It yields the protein CASSYYWDRLF.

The CDR3 DNA reads as TGTGCCAGCAGTGAAGCGAGGCCCTCAAACACCGGGGAGCTGTTTTTT. Its translation: CASSEARPSNTGELFF. The chain has TRBV6-1 and TRBJ2-2; no clear D gene. V gave up 0 bases and J gave up 2 bases, with 10 bases separating them. The CDR3 is 16 amino acids. Germline CDR1 MNHNS, CDR2 SASEGT.

The CDR3 DNA reads as TGTGTCATAGGGGGGACTAGGAACACCGGGGAGCTGTTTTTT. It specifies CVIGGTRNTGELFF. The rearrangement uses TRBV6-6 and TRBJ2-2; TRBD2 aligns across 8 bases. The CDR3 runs 14 residues. CDR1 and CDR2 (germline): MNHNY, SVGAGI (reference sequence).

The chain couples TRBV6-1 to TRBJ2-2; 8 positions agree with TRBD1. The CDR3 has 14 amino acids. Per the germline V gene, CDR1 is MNHNS and CDR2 is SASEGT. V shed 9 bases and J 1 base; nucleotides not matched to a gene: 4. This chain's CDR3 is CASRGQVNTGELFF. CDR3 DNA: TGTGCCAGTAGGGGACAGGTGAACACCGGGGAGCTGTTTTTT.

The chain has TRBV30 and TRBJ1-5, with 7 nucleotides matching TRBD1. The CDR3 is 14 residues long. Germline V gene lookup returns CDR1 GTSNPN and CDR2 SVGIG (reference sequence). V lost 3 bases to trimming and J lost 3 bases; unmatched junction nucleotides: 5. The CDR3 region is CAWRAKGANQPQHF. The DNA for the CDR3 is TGTGCCTGGAGGGCGAAGGGGGCCAATCAGCCCCAGCATTTT.

The genes are TRBV13 and TRBJ1-1; possibly TRBD1 for D (5 bases). CDR1 is PRHDT, CDR2 FYEKMQ, per germline (reference sequence). V gave up 2 bases and J gave up 6 bases, with 13 bases separating them. The CDR3 is 14 residues long. CDR3 in DNA: TGTGCCAGCAGCTTATCAACGCAGGGCGCTGAAGCTTTCTTT. This gives the protein CASSLSTQGAEAFF.

The V and J genes are TRBV7-9 and TRBJ2-1; tentatively, D is TRBD2 (6 bases). The CDR3 spans 15 residues. The germline V and J ends were trimmed by 4 bases and 6 bases, with 16 bases remaining between them. Per the germline V gene, CDR1 is SEHNR and CDR2 is FQNEAQ (reference sequence). CDR3 DNA sequence: TGTGCCAGCAGCTCCGATGGGCGGGAACGCAATGAGCAGTTCTTC. This sequence encodes CASSSDGRERNEQFF.

This rearrangement joins TRBV30 to TRBJ1-1; no firm D call. The V gene's germline CDR1 is GTSNPN and CDR2 SVGIG (reference sequence). CDR3 size: 14 residues. Trimming pared 4 bases from V and 2 bases from J, leaving 14 bases between. The CDR3 nucleotides read TGTGCCTGGATAGTACGCGGGGTAAACACTGAAGCTTTCTTT. Its protein is CAWIVRGVNTEAFF. Filled out from reference TRBV30 and TRBJ1-1, the complete variable domain reads SQTIHQWPATLVQPVGSPLSLECTVEGTSNPNLYWYRQAAGRGLQLLFYSVGIGQISSEVPQNLSASRPQDRQFILSSKKLLLSDSGFYLCAWIVRGVNTEAFFGQGTRLTVV.

The chain couples TRBV5-5 to TRBJ2-5, with 10 positions matching TRBD1. V was pared by 4 bases and J by 4 bases, with 7 bases of the junction left unmatched. Germline CDR1 reads SGHKS; CDR2 reads YYEKEE (reference sequence). This CDR3 is built from 15 residues. The CDR3 sequence: CASSAPDRGLETQYF. The CDR3 nucleotides read TGTGCCAGCAGCGCCCCTGACAGGGGGCTAGAGACCCAGTACTTC.

The chain carries TRBV25-1 and TRBJ1-6; 10 positions match TRBD1. V lost 0 bases to trimming and J lost 6 bases; unmatched junction nucleotides: 8. Germline-derived CDR1 and CDR2 are MGHDK and SYGVNS. CDR3 size: 18 residues. The CDR3 reads CASSEYVGQGGSNSPLHF. The CDR3 DNA follows: TGTGCCAGCAGTGAATATGTAGGACAGGGGGGAAGTAATTCACCCCTCCACTTT.

This chain connects TRBV6-5 to TRBJ1-1; the D gene is possibly TRBD1 (6 bases). The CDR3 sequence is 16 residues long. The germline gives CDR1 MNHEY, CDR2 SVGAGI. Trimming took 1 base from V and 0 from J, leaving 12 bases between them. The CDR3 DNA reads as TGTGCCAGCAGTTACTATCAGGGGAGCATGAACACTGAAGCTTTCTTT. It encodes CASSYYQGSMNTEAFF.

The V and J genes are TRBV27 and TRBJ2-7, with D possibly TRBD2 on 5 matching bases. This CDR3 has 15 amino acids. V was clipped by 7 bases and J by 2 bases, with 18 bases between them. The V gene's germline CDR1 is MNHEY and CDR2 SMNVEV (reference sequence). The CDR3 protein is CASILSGLGPYEQYF. For the CDR3, the DNA is TGTGCCAGCATACTAAGCGGATTAGGCCCCTACGAGCAGTACTTC.

The chain employs TRBV30 and TRBJ2-1; possibly TRBD2 for D (6 bases). The CDR3 length is 18 residues. Germline values: CDR1 GTSNPN, CDR2 SVGIG (reference sequence). With 2 bases removed from V and 5 bases from J, the gap between germline ends came to 25 bases. The CDR3 DNA is TGTGCCTGGAGTTTTGGACCTGACCCTAGCGCCCCAAACAATGAGCAGTTCTTC. This translates into CAWSFGPDPSAPNNEQFF.

V and J are TRBV5-5 and TRBJ1-5, with 7 positions matching TRBD1. CDR1 and CDR2 from the germline V gene are SGHKS and YYEKEE (reference sequence). CDR3 length equals 14 residues. V lost 4 bases and J lost 5; bases outside the gene matches: 6. The CDR3: CASSLDRPDQPQHF. The CDR3, as DNA: TGTGCCAGCAGCCTGGACAGGCCGGATCAGCCCCAGCATTTT.

CDR3 in amino acids: CASSKGRRNTIYF. The CDR3 coding sequence is TGTGCCAGCAGCAAGGGGCGGCGAAACACCATATATTTT. The V and J genes are TRBV28 and TRBJ1-3, with D perhaps TRBD1 (5 bases). There are 13 residues in the CDR3. Per the germline V gene, CDR1 is MDHEN and CDR2 is SYDVKM. The V gene lost 6 bases and the J gene lost 5 bases, with 11 bases spanning the gap.

The chain joins TRBV4-1 to TRBJ1-4; D call uncertain. Germline CDR1 is MGHRA and CDR2 is YSYEKL. The CDR3 is 13 residues long. Trimming left V 4 bases short and J 8 bases short, with 11 bases between. The DNA of the CDR3 is TGCGCCAGCAGCCTATTAATGAGAGAAAAACTGTTTTTT. Translated, it gives CASSLLMREKLFF.

V usage is TRBV7-2 and J usage is TRBJ1-2; D is unclear. Trimming removed 3 bases from V and 6 bases from J, with 8 bases in between. Looked up from germline, CDR1 is SGHTA and CDR2 is FQGNSA. The CDR3 length is 12 residues. CDR3 protein: CASSLSRDGYTF. For the CDR3, the DNA is TGTGCCAGCAGCTTGTCCCGAGATGGCTACACCTTC.

This clone was seen just once. The J gene is TRBJ2-7, the V gene TRBV6-1; D unclear. Trimming cost V 7 bases and J 0 bases, with 16 bases left between them. The germline V gene encodes CDR1 MNHNS and CDR2 SASEGT. The CDR3 contains 15 residues. CDR3 region: CASTPLRISSYEQYF. CDR3 nucleotides: TGTGCCAGCACCCCTCTGAGGATCTCCTCCTACGAGCAGTACTTC.

V is TRBV29-1 and J is TRBJ1-4, with a weak D call TRBD1 (5 bases). Germline CDR1 SQVTM, CDR2 ANQGSEA. Between the trimmed V and J ends, which lost 7 bases and 3 bases, there was a span of 9 bases. The CDR3 consists of 12 residues. CDR3: CSGTGANEKLFF. The CDR3 DNA sequence: TGCAGCGGGACGGGGGCTAATGAAAAACTGTTTTTT.

The V and J genes are TRBV19 and TRBJ1-1, with TRBD1 as a possible D gene (6 bases). Germline V gives CDR1 LNHDA, CDR2 SQIVND (reference sequence). This CDR3 has 17 amino acids. The V gene lost 4 bases and the J gene lost 1 base, with 19 bases spanning the gap. This CDR3 is CASSTSRGRARNTEAFF. CDR3 in DNA: TGTGCCAGTAGTACATCCAGGGGCAGGGCTAGGAACACTGAAGCTTTCTTT.

The chain joins TRBV5-5 to TRBJ1-5; maybe TRBD1 (5 bases). This CDR3 is 15 amino acids long. The ends were cut back, 0 bases at V and 4 bases at J, with 11 bases in the middle. CDR1 and CDR2 from the germline V gene are SGHKS and YYEKEE (reference sequence). This CDR3 reads CASSLALGQNQPQHF. CDR3 in DNA: TGTGCCAGCAGCTTGGCACTCGGACAAAATCAGCCCCAGCATTTT.

The chain carries TRBV9 and TRBJ2-3, with a possible D match to TRBD2 (6 bases). Trimming removed 0 bases from V and 2 bases from J, with 16 bases in between. The CDR3 extends over 17 amino acids. Germline CDR1 is SGDLS and CDR2 is YYNGEE. CDR3: CASSVEGWRGPTDTQYF. CDR3 DNA: TGTGCCAGCAGCGTAGAAGGGTGGAGGGGACCCACAGATACGCAGTATTTT.

The chain combines TRBV11-2 with TRBJ1-3; 7 positions match TRBD1. Losses at the gene ends were 0 bases for V and 4 bases for J; bases not matched to a gene: 9. Germline CDR1 SGHAT, CDR2 FQNNGV. The CDR3 extends over 17 amino acids. CDR3 sequence: CASSLDLRDSWGNTIYF. The CDR3 region has the DNA TGTGCCAGCAGCTTAGACCTTCGGGACAGTTGGGGAAACACCATATATTTT.

The rearrangement uses TRBV5-5 and TRBJ2-5; no clear D gene. CDR3 length equals 17 residues. The V gene lost 4 bases and the J gene lost 1 base, with 20 bases spanning the gap. Germline lookup yields CDR1 SGHKS and CDR2 YYEKEE (reference sequence). CDR3 nucleotide sequence: TGTGCCAGCAGCCCCCCCGTGTTGAGCGTTCTCCAAGAGACCCAGTACTTC. It specifies CASSPPVLSVLQETQYF.

Written as DNA, the CDR3 is TGTGCCAGTAGTATCCTGACAGGGGGCAGAGAAAGCTACACCTTC. Translating it yields CASSILTGGRESYTF. The chain links TRBV19 to TRBJ1-2; 10 bases match TRBD1. Germline loops: CDR1 LNHDA, CDR2 SQIVND (reference sequence). This CDR3 is built from 15 residues. V lost 3 bases to trimming and J lost 9 bases; unmatched junction nucleotides: 10.